These T cell receptor beta chains were read from a single sample in a study of tumor and adjacent non-tumor tissue in lung cancer. A single record per CDR3 protein comes from TCRdb applying MiXCR to the multiplex PCR reads. The sample lists more than 70,000 distinct CDR3 sequences; about 66% were seen once. What was sequenced was lung tumor tissue. All receptors derive from a man aged 70-80 years with non-small cell lung cancer. CDR3s include the opening cysteine and the closing phenylalanine or tryptophan. D genes are given only for firm matches. The size of a clone is reported for some rows only, either as once, few or many, or as a class for expanded clones.

clone size | J gene | D gene | V gene | CDR3 protein | CDR3 DNA
. | TRBJ1-1 | . | TRBV5-1 | CASSLMGPGANTEAFF | TGCGCCAGCAGCTTGATGGGGCCGGGGGCGAACACTGAAGCTTTCTTT
. | TRBJ2-6 | TRBD1 | TRBV11-2 | CASSFPRGRGGSGVNVVTF | TGTGCCAGCAGCTTCCCGAGGGGAAGAGGGGGCTCTGGGGTCAACGTCGTGACTTTC
once | TRBJ1-1 | . | TRBV11-2 | CVNSFQGNTEAFF | TGTGTCAACAGCTTCCAGGGGAACACTGAAGCTTTCTTT
. | TRBJ1-4 | . | TRBV4-2 | CDSSQGAQHATNEKLFF | TGTGACAGTAGCCAAGGGGCACAGCATGCAACTAATGAAAAACTGTTTTTT
. | TRBJ1-2 | . | TRBV28 | CASSLGREVSYTF | TGTGCCAGCAGTTTAGGCAGGGAGGTGAGCTACACCTTC
. | TRBJ2-7 | TRBD1 | TRBV7-9 | CASSSPGKGQRYF | TGTGCCAGCAGCTCCCCCGGGAAGGGACAGCGGTACTTC
. | TRBJ2-2 | . | TRBV28 | CASSLVWGHTVELFF | TGTGCCAGCAGTTTAGTGTGGGGACACACCGTGGAGCTGTTTTTT
. | TRBJ1-6 | . | TRBV7-9 | CASSPVRPWAPLHF | TGTGCTAGCAGTCCCGTTAGGCCCTGGGCACCCCTCCACTTT
many | TRBJ2-6 | TRBD1 | TRBV5-4 | CASSAGTGVGANVLTF | TGTGCCAGCAGCGCCGGGACAGGGGTTGGGGCCAACGTCCTGACTTTC
. | TRBJ1-3 | TRBD1 | TRBV11-2 | CVNSPLRQGAGNTTYF | TGTGTCAACAGCCCTCTCCGCCAGGGGGCCGGAAACACCACATATTTT
medium-sized | TRBJ2-7 | . | TRBV11-1 | CASSLHYEQYF | TGTGCCAGCAGCCTACACTACGAGCAGTACTTC
. | TRBJ2-7 | . | TRBV11-1 | CTSRGTAHEQYF | TGTACCAGCCGCGGGACAGCTCATGAGCAGTACTTC
few | TRBJ2-5 | . | TRBV7-9 | CASSLRGGDQETQYF | TGTGCCAGCAGCTTAAGAGGCGGGGACCAAGAGACCCAGTACTTC
. | TRBJ2-1 | . | TRBV5-4 | CASSLDRTLDEQVF | TGTGCCAGCAGCCTCGACAGGACCTTGGATGAGCAGGTCTTC
few | TRBJ2-7 | TRBD2 | TRBV20-1 | CSAILAGYEHYF | TGCAGTGCTATTCTAGCGGGATACGAGCATTATTTC
. | TRBJ2-7 | . | TRBV20-1 | CSARQEPYEQYF | TGCAGTGCTAGACAGGAACCCTACGAGCAGTACTTC